This TCR beta chain was retrieved from a study of cytomegalovirus exposure and HLA in healthy donors. Whole-study results and caveats: A prior analysis recorded that most TCR beta V segments were productive about 87% or about 30% of the time. From TCR beta sequences, most subjects' HLA-A and HLA-B alleles were reportedly predicted accurately. Follow-up analysis later connected one missense variant in DCLRE1C with trimming of TCR beta V- and J-genes.

The PCR employed 60 Vbeta primers together with 13 Jbeta primers. Profiling relied on immunoSEQ multiplex PCR, and the TCRdb table lists in-frame clones only, not all of them. This table has 150,000 to 200,000 clones, over 65% appearing once. Concerning this clone: Its antigen is currently unknown.

Donors were nominally healthy when sampled, though unrecorded immune exposures were likely. Germline assignment: CDR1 SEHNR and CDR2 FQNEAQ (reference sequence). This CDR3 has 17 amino acids. V shed 4 bases and J 1 base; nucleotides not matched to a gene: 10. The receptor was isolated from a boy aged 2-15 years in good health and CMV-seronegative. The specimen was PBMCs. This chain links TRBV7-9 with TRBJ2-7; 10 nucleotides align to TRBD2. The CDR3 coding sequence is TGTGCCAGCAGCTCCTTACCTTTTAGCGGGGGGTCCTACGAGCAGTACTTC. Translating gives CASSSLPFSGGSYEQYF.